Each of the 30 T cell receptor beta chains below was sequenced from the same sample in a study of T cell responses to AZD1222 COVID-19 vaccine. The assay was immunoSEQ multiplex PCR, and TCRdb's table has in-frame clones only and misses some. The top ten hold under 2.5% of the sample, which has some 90,000 clones, about nine tenths seen once. Source: peripheral blood, taken on day 0 of AZD1222 vaccination. Receptors originate from an adult in good health.

The rearrangement joins TRBV19 to TRBJ2-3; 11 nucleotides align to TRBD2. The CDR3 is 15 residues long. CDR1 and CDR2 from the germline V gene are LNHDA and SQIVND (reference sequence). V gave up 6 bases and J gave up 4 bases; unmatched junction bases: 6. The CDR3 reads CASRLAGDVADTQYF. CDR3 coding DNA: TGTGCCAGTAGACTAGCGGGAGACGTCGCAGATACGCAGTATTTT.

This clone was seen a single time. This sequence joins TRBV19 and TRBJ2-3, with 9 nucleotides matching TRBD2. CDR1 is LNHDA and CDR2 is SQIVND in the germline V gene (reference sequence). V dropped 6 bases and J dropped 8; count of bases not matched to a gene: 12. This CDR3 has 15 amino acids. The CDR3 coding sequence is TGTGCCAGTAGCAACTTAGCGGGAGATCTGGGTACGCAGTATTTT. Translating it yields CASSNLAGDLGTQYF.

This clone was counted between two and nine times. This chain uses TRBV13 with TRBJ2-1; no definite D call. This CDR3 comprises 16 residues. Trimming took 0 bases from V and 0 from J, leaving 9 bases between them. Germline V gene sequence: CDR1 PRHDT, CDR2 FYEKMQ (reference sequence). The CDR3 reads CASSLGDRSSYNEQFF. The CDR3, as DNA: TGTGCCAGCAGCTTAGGGGATCGTAGCTCCTACAATGAGCAGTTCTTC.

CDR3 region: CATSVGQGSNQPQHF. CDR3 DNA sequence: TGTGCCACCAGCGTGGGGCAGGGTAGCAATCAGCCCCAGCATTTT. This rearrangement joins TRBV15 to TRBJ1-5; D is perhaps TRBD1 (5 bases). Germline CDR1 reads LNHNV; CDR2 reads YYDKDF (reference sequence). V lost 5 bases and J 0 bases, leaving 11 bases between the germline ends. This CDR3 spans 15 amino acids.

This chain uses TRBV4-3 with TRBJ1-5, with a possible D match to TRBD1 (5 bases). Per the germline V gene, CDR1 is LGHNA and CDR2 is YSLEER. Between the trimmed V and J ends, which lost 0 bases and 4 bases, there was a span of 10 bases. The length of the CDR3 is 15 residues. The CDR3 loop is CASSQDRVGNQPQHF. The CDR3 DNA is TGCGCCAGCAGCCAAGACAGGGTTGGAAATCAGCCCCAGCATTTT.

The chain carries TRBV28 and TRBJ1-1; D gene ambiguous. Germline assignment: CDR1 MDHEN and CDR2 SYDVKM. This CDR3 region has 13 residues. The V and J ends lost 2 bases and 0 bases respectively, with 4 bases between them. This CDR3 is CASSLNMNTEAFF. The CDR3 bases are TGTGCCAGCAGTTTAAACATGAACACTGAAGCTTTCTTT.

This clone appeared a single time. The V gene is TRBV6-2 or TRBV6-3, the J gene TRBJ2-5, with 12 bases that match TRBD2. The CDR3 consists of 15 residues. With 5 bases clipped from V and 5 bases from J, the junction kept 6 bases outside the gene matches. Germline assignment: CDR1 MNHEY and CDR2 SVGEGT. In DNA, the CDR3 is TGTGCCAGCAGTCCGGGACTAGCGGGCCTGGAGACCCAGTACTTC. It translates to CASSPGLAGLETQYF.

The CDR3 DNA follows: TGTGCCAGCAGTTACTCTAGATCCCAGGGCCTCCCTGAAGCTTTCTTT. It translates to CASSYSRSQGLPEAFF. The V gene is TRBV6-5, the J gene TRBJ1-1; tentatively, D is TRBD1 (5 bases). Germline values: CDR1 MNHEY, CDR2 SVGAGI. This CDR3 has 16 residues. Trimming removed 0 bases at V and 6 bases at J, with 17 bases between.

This clone is a singleton in its sample. The V call is TRBV5-5, the J call TRBJ1-4; possible D gene TRBD1, 5 bases. The CDR3 has 14 residues. V shed 4 bases and J shed 8 bases, with 15 bases lying between them. Germline assignment: CDR1 SGHKS and CDR2 YYEKEE (reference sequence). This CDR3 is CASSLGGFGEKLFF. CDR3 bases: TGTGCCAGCAGCCTGGGGGGATTTGGAGAAAAACTGTTTTTT.

CDR3 sequence reads: CASSFQGGVFSTEAFF. The CDR3 nucleotides are TGTGCCAGCAGCTTCCAAGGAGGGGTTTTTTCCACTGAAGCTTTCTTT. The V and J genes are TRBV7-8 and TRBJ1-1, with D possibly TRBD1 on 5 matching bases. CDR1 SGHVS and CDR2 FQNEAQ come from the germline V gene. The CDR3 has 16 residues. Trimming removed 3 bases at V and 4 bases at J, with 18 bases between.

V is TRBV19 and J is TRBJ2-2; D gene uncertain. In germline, CDR1 is LNHDA, CDR2 SQIVND (reference sequence). The CDR3 sequence is 14 residues long. V was clipped by 5 bases and J by 4 bases, with 11 bases between them. The CDR3 sequence: CASSSQSGTGELFF. Here the CDR3 DNA reads TGTGCCAGTAGTTCCCAATCTGGCACCGGGGAGCTGTTTTTT.

This clone was picked up one time. The chain links TRBV7-2 to TRBJ1-1; no firm D call. The germline V and J ends were trimmed by 4 bases and 9 bases, with 12 bases remaining between them. Germline V gene lookup returns CDR1 SGHTA and CDR2 FQGNSA. The CDR3 sequence is 12 residues long. CDR3 residues: CASSSRTLKAFF. The DNA of the CDR3 is TGTGCCAGCAGCTCACGGACCCTTAAAGCTTTCTTT.

The genes are TRBV27 and TRBJ2-3, with D unclear. V was trimmed by 5 bases and J by 4 bases, leaving 13 bases between them. The germline gives CDR1 MNHEY, CDR2 SMNVEV (reference sequence). This CDR3 is 14 amino acids long. CDR3 in DNA: TGTGCCAGCAGTCGATTATCTCTGGCAGATACGCAGTATTTT. Protein sequence: CASSRLSLADTQYF.

The J gene is TRBJ2-7, the V gene TRBV7-9, with D hard to call. The CDR3 is 14 amino acids. CDR1 is SEHNR and CDR2 is FQNEAQ in the germline V gene (reference sequence). V was shortened by 1 base and J by 5 bases, with 12 bases between the two germline ends. The CDR3 loop is CASSLGPPRNEQYF. CDR3 nucleotides: TGTGCCAGCAGCTTAGGTCCTCCCCGGAACGAGCAGTACTTC.

V and J are TRBV7-8 and TRBJ1-1; the D is unclear. Germline-derived CDR1 and CDR2 are SGHVS and FQNEAQ. The CDR3 covers 16 residues. V gave up 3 bases and J gave up 0 bases, with 14 bases separating them. The CDR3 here is CASSFRTGFMNTEAFF. The CDR3 coding sequence is TGTGCCAGCAGCTTCCGAACGGGGTTCATGAACACTGAAGCTTTCTTT.

The chain recombines TRBV2 with TRBJ1-3, with D maybe TRBD1 (5 bases). Looked up from germline, CDR1 is SNHLY and CDR2 is FYNNEI. The CDR3 is 15 amino acids. V was trimmed by 7 bases and J by 0 bases, leaving 13 bases between them. For the CDR3, the DNA is TGTGCCAGCACCTCATTGACAGTCTCTGGAAACACCATATATTTT. Its translation is CASTSLTVSGNTIYF.

The V gene is TRBV25-1, the J gene TRBJ2-2; 7 nucleotides align to TRBD1. CDR1 is MGHDK, CDR2 SYGVNS, per germline. The J segment lost 3 bases and the V segment lost 5 bases, leaving 0 bases of the junction unmatched. The CDR3 is made up of 13 amino acids. The CDR3: CASSQGDTGELFF. CDR3 nucleotide sequence: TGTGCCAGCAGTCAGGGGGACACCGGGGAGCTGTTTTTT. The entire variable domain, with the rest obtained from reference TRBV25-1 and TRBJ2-2, is as follows: EADIYQTPRYLVIGTGKKITLECSQTMGHDKMYWYQQDPGMELHLIHYSYGVNSTEKGDLSSESTVSRIRTEHFPLTLESARPSHTSQYLCASSQGDTGELFFGEGSRLTVL.

This clone was detected once. This chain joins TRBV18 and TRBJ2-3, with a weak D call TRBD1 (6 bases). This CDR3 region has 16 residues. V lost 3 bases and J 1 base, leaving 14 bases between the germline ends. Per germline, CDR1 KGHSH and CDR2 LQKENI. CDR3 in DNA: TGTGCCAGCTCACCCCCAACGGGACATCGCACAGATACGCAGTATTTT. Residues: CASSPPTGHRTDTQYF.

V gene TRBV5-5 combines with J gene TRBJ2-3; 8 bases are a match to TRBD2. This CDR3 comprises 15 residues. In germline, CDR1 is SGHKS, CDR2 YYEKEE (reference sequence). V shed 4 bases and J 4 bases; nucleotides not matched to a gene: 8. CDR3 loop: CASSPLGGAADTQYF. The CDR3 DNA follows: TGTGCCAGCAGCCCTCTCGGGGGGGCCGCAGATACGCAGTATTTT.

The chain employs TRBV30 and TRBJ2-1, with TRBD2 matching over 15 bases. The CDR3 loop spans 14 amino acids. Unmatched junction bases numbered 6, after V lost 7 bases and J lost 8 bases. Germline CDR1 reads GTSNPN; CDR2 reads SVGIG (reference sequence). The CDR3 protein is CASSGLAGGDEQFF. CDR3 nucleotide sequence: TGTGCCTCATCCGGACTAGCGGGAGGGGATGAGCAGTTCTTC.

Only one count was recorded for this clone. The chain links TRBV7-6 to TRBJ1-1; no reliable D call. The CDR3 has 14 amino acids. Trimming removed 6 bases at V and 0 bases at J, with 11 bases between. Germline CDR1 SGHVS, CDR2 FNYEAQ. The CDR3 spells CASSPFYMNTEAFF. The CDR3 region has the DNA TGTGCCAGCAGTCCATTCTACATGAACACTGAAGCTTTCTTT.

The chain joins TRBV24-1 to TRBJ2-3; 9 nucleotides align to TRBD1. CDR1 KGHDR and CDR2 SFDVKD come from the germline V gene. There are 15 residues in the CDR3. Trimming took 5 bases from V and 4 from J; bases not matched to a gene: 6. In DNA, the CDR3 is TGTGCCACCAGTGGGGGACAGGGAAGGGCAGATACGCAGTATTTT. Its protein product is CATSGGQGRADTQYF.

This sequence joins TRBV7-6 and TRBJ2-1; D gene unclear. The CDR3 is 20 residues long. Trimming cost V 1 base and J 9 bases, with 31 bases left between them. CDR1 is SGHVS, CDR2 FNYEAQ, per germline. The CDR3 DNA reads TGTGCCAGCAGCTTAGAATGGGGTACCTCGCTCAAGAGTGCGTTAGGTGAGCAGTTCTTC. It translates to CASSLEWGTSLKSALGEQFF.

This chain uses TRBV3-1 (or the pseudogene TRBV3-2) with TRBJ2-3; weak D call: TRBD2 (5 bases). The V and J ends lost 1 base and 2 bases respectively, with 13 bases between them. Germline V gene data show CDR1 as LGHDT and CDR2 as YNNKEL (reference sequence). The CDR3 covers 16 residues. The CDR3 DNA is TGTGCCAGCAGCCAAGGAGGGATAGTCTTCACAGATACGCAGTATTTT. Encoded protein: CASSQGGIVFTDTQYF.

The rearrangement links TRBV7-9 to TRBJ1-2; 8 nucleotides align to TRBD1. Germline V gives CDR1 SEHNR, CDR2 FQNEAQ (reference sequence). There are 15 residues in the CDR3. The V and J ends lost 3 bases and 5 bases, in that order; junction bases with no gene match: 8. The DNA of the CDR3 is TGTGCCAGCAGCTTTTCCCAGGGGGCGTATTATGGCTACACCTTC. As protein: CASSFSQGAYYGYTF.

The chain uses TRBV7-9 and TRBJ1-1; no reliable D call. There are 13 residues in the CDR3. The V end was cut by 2 bases, the J end by 3 bases, with 7 bases between. Germline values: CDR1 SEHNR, CDR2 FQNEAQ (reference sequence). The CDR3 here is CASSLIGYTEAFF. The DNA for the CDR3 is TGTGCCAGCAGCTTAATTGGATACACTGAAGCTTTCTTT.

The chain joins TRBV4-3 to TRBJ2-2; D call uncertain. Germline CDR1 and CDR2: LGHNA and YSLEER. Trimming cost V 0 bases and J 1 base, with 18 bases left between them. This CDR3 is built from 19 residues. The CDR3 spells CASSQDRASMELNTGELFF. The CDR3 bases are TGCGCCAGCAGCCAAGATCGGGCCTCAATGGAACTGAACACCGGGGAGCTGTTTTTT.

The chain couples TRBV19 to TRBJ1-1, with D unresolved. The CDR3 extends over 14 amino acids. The ends were cut back, 3 bases at V and 4 bases at J, with 12 bases in the middle. CDR1 LNHDA and CDR2 SQIVND come from the germline V gene (reference sequence). The CDR3 bases are TGTGCCAGTAGTATGATAGGGAACCCCACTGAAGCTTTCTTT. Its protein is CASSMIGNPTEAFF.

V is TRBV3-1 (or the pseudogene TRBV3-2) and J is TRBJ1-1; no reliable D call. V lost 1 base and J 9 bases, leaving 9 bases between the germline ends. CDR1 is LGHDT, CDR2 YNNKEL, per germline (reference sequence). CDR3 length equals 12 residues. Written as DNA, the CDR3 is TGTGCCAGCAGCCAAGTCGGACGTAAAGCTTTCTTT. It translates to CASSQVGRKAFF.

V is TRBV6-6 and J is TRBJ2-1, with D possibly TRBD2 on 5 matching bases. With 2 bases removed from V and 4 bases from J, the gap between germline ends came to 15 bases. CDR3 length: 16 amino acids. CDR1 and CDR2 (germline): MNHNY, SVGAGI (reference sequence). CDR3 nucleotide sequence: TGTGCCAGCAGTTACACTACAGAGACTATTTACAATGAGCAGTTCTTC. Amino acid sequence: CASSYTTETIYNEQFF.